This is a list of T cell receptor beta chains from one sample in a study of human T cells and chemical hapten exposure. Each CDR3 protein is one row after TCRdb ran MiXCR on the RACE reads. The sample includes approximately 400,000 distinct CDR3 sequences, approximately 5.1% of them seen just once. The input for sequencing was whole blood, taken in connection with sensitization to the hapten diphenylcyclopropenone (DPC). The receptors come from a woman in her 50s with alopecia areata. Some clones in this sample may be carry-over from other donors' samples. The CDR3 runs from the conserved cysteine through the conserved F or W. Fields, in order: V gene, J gene, D gene, clone size, CDR3 DNA, CDR3 protein. D genes are given only for firm matches. Rows give clone size only sometimes, using once, few, many, or a class for an expanded clone.

>TRBV27|TRBJ1-2|NA|few
TGTGCCAGCAGTTCAACCGGAGTCAGCTTCTATGGCTACACCTTC
CASSSTGVSFYGYTF
>TRBV6-1|TRBJ1-2|NA|NA
TGTGCCAGCAGGGTGGGGGACGGCTACACCTTC
CASRVGDGYTF
>TRBV9|TRBJ2-7|TRBD2|many
TGTGCCAGCAGCGCCGGGACTAGCGGGAGTCAGGACGAGCAGTACTTC
CASSAGTSGSQDEQYF
>TRBV6-2/TRBV6-3|TRBJ2-7|NA|many
TGTGCCAGCAGTGAGGCCCATCTGGAGCAGTACTTC
CASSEAHLEQYF
>TRBV4-1|TRBJ2-3|TRBD2|few
TGCGCCAGCAGCCAAGATGGCGGGGGGGCCACAGATACGCAGTATTTT
CASSQDGGGATDTQYF
>TRBV29-1|TRBJ1-3|NA|many
TGCAGCGTGGGGCAGGCCTCTGGAAACACCATATATTTT
CSVGQASGNTIYF
>TRBV29-1|TRBJ2-3|NA|many
TGCAGCGTTGAAGGAGGGGGGATTTCTAGCACAGATACGCAGTATTTT
CSVEGGGISSTDTQYF
>TRBV12-3/TRBV12-4|TRBJ1-2|NA|few
TGTGCCAGCAGTTTAGCGCTGAACAGGGCAGGGTATGGCTACACCTTC
CASSLALNRAGYGYTF
>TRBV5-1|TRBJ2-1|TRBD1|many
TGCGCCAGCAGCTCCGGGACAGGGGCCGGCAATGAGCAGTTCTTC
CASSSGTGAGNEQFF
>TRBV10-3|TRBJ2-5|NA|NA
TGTGCCATCAGGGGGACTTCGGAGGGGGAGACCCAGTACTTC
CAIRGTSEGETQYF
>TRBV10-3|TRBJ2-3|NA|many
TGTGCCATCAGCCCGGGGGCTAGCGTTACAGATACGCAGTATTTT
CAISPGASVTDTQYF
>TRBV6-5|TRBJ2-1|TRBD1|many
TGTGCCAGCAAGTGGGGGACAGTTTACAATGAGCAGTTCTTC
CASKWGTVYNEQFF
>TRBV2|TRBJ1-2|NA|few
TGTGCCAGCGAAGTCGGGCACCCTAACTATGGCTACACCTTC
CASEVGHPNYGYTF
>TRBV6-6|TRBJ1-1|NA|many
TGTGCCAGCAGGTTAACCCAGGGGGAAGCTTTCTTT
CASRLTQGEAFF
>TRBV12-3/TRBV12-4|TRBJ2-1|TRBD2|NA
TGTGCCAGCATCGAGCGACTAGCTTCTGAGCAGTTCTTC
CASIERLASEQFF
>TRBV12-3/TRBV12-4|TRBJ2-1|TRBD2|many
TGTGCCAGCAGTTACGGTCCCTTGGGACTAGCGGGAGAAGCGGATGAGCAGTTCTTC
CASSYGPLGLAGEADEQFF
>TRBV12-3/TRBV12-4|TRBJ2-5|NA|NA
TGTGCCAGCAGTTCTCGGGACGAAGAGACCCAGTACTTC
CASSSRDEETQYF
>TRBV4-3|TRBJ2-2|NA|NA
TGCGCCAGCAGCCAACGGCGCGGGACCGGGGAGCTGTTTTTT
CASSQRRGTGELFF
>TRBV28|TRBJ1-2|TRBD1|few
TGTGCCAGCAGTTTAGCGGGGACAGGGGACGGCTACACCTTC
CASSLAGTGDGYTF
>TRBV5-1|TRBJ1-2|NA|many
TGCGCCAGCAGCTTGGATCGGTATAGTGCAGCTAACTATGGCTACACCTTC
CASSLDRYSAANYGYTF
>TRBV7-2|TRBJ2-2|NA|many
TGTGCCAGCGGGCCGAACACCGGGGAGCTGTTTTTT
CASGPNTGELFF
>TRBV12-3/TRBV12-4|TRBJ1-1|NA|NA
TGTGCCAGCAGTTTGCCCTTCCGGACAGAGAACACTGAAGCTTTCTTT
CASSLPFRTENTEAFF
>TRBV6-2/TRBV6-3|TRBJ1-5|NA|NA
TGTGCCAGCAGTTACGAAGGGGTCGTTTCGCATTTT
CASSYEGVVSHF
>TRBV12-3/TRBV12-4|TRBJ1-4|NA|NA
TGTGCCAGCAGTTTAAGCCCGCAGGTTGAAAAACTGTTTTTT
CASSLSPQVEKLFF
>TRBV19|TRBJ1-1|NA|many
TGTGCCAGTAGTATAGAATGGCGAAAAACTTTCTTT
CASSIEWRKTFF
>TRBV5-5|TRBJ1-1|NA|few
TGTGCCAGCAGTCGGGAACAGCTAACAGCTTTCTTT
CASSREQLTAFF
>TRBV29-1|TRBJ1-3|NA|many
TGCAGCGTGGAACACTCTGGAAACACCATATATTTT
CSVEHSGNTIYF
>TRBV4-3|TRBJ2-5|NA|many
TGCGCCAGCAGCCCCGGCCGGAGGGAGACCCAGTACTTC
CASSPGRRETQYF
>TRBV29-1|TRBJ1-3|NA|few
TGCAGCGCCAGCACTGGGCCCAGGGGAAACACCATATATTTT
CSASTGPRGNTIYF
>TRBV13|TRBJ2-3|TRBD1|many
TGTGCCAGCAGCTCCGTCGACAGGGGGGCAAATACGCAGTATTTT
CASSSVDRGANTQYF
>TRBV20-1|TRBJ2-7|TRBD2|NA
TGCAGTGCTCCCCGGGCGGGGGGCTACGAGCAGTACTTC
CSAPRAGGYEQYF
>TRBV11-2|TRBJ2-5|NA|few
TGTGCCAGCAGCTTAGGGCCAAACAGACAAGAGACCCAGTACTTC
CASSLGPNRQETQYF
>TRBV10-1|TRBJ2-2|NA|many
TGCGCCAGCAGTGAGTCTCCTACCGGGAGTACCGGGGAGCTGTTTTTT
CASSESPTGSTGELFF
>TRBV29-1|TRBJ1-2|NA|many
TGCAGCGTTGATAGCAGGCTCTATGGCTACACCTTC
CSVDSRLYGYTF
>TRBV5-1|TRBJ2-3|TRBD2|NA
TGCGCCAGCAGCTTGGGACTAGCGGGGAATGCTGGCACAGATACGCAGTATTTT
CASSLGLAGNAGTDTQYF
>TRBV7-2|TRBJ1-3|TRBD1|many
TGTGCCAGCAGCTCCGGGACAGGGAGATCGGGCGGAAACACCATATATTTT
CASSSGTGRSGGNTIYF
>TRBV2|TRBJ1-2|TRBD1|many
TGTGCCAGCAGCCCGGACAGGGAAGGAGGCTACACCTTC
CASSPDREGGYTF
>TRBV2|TRBJ1-1|NA|many
TGTGCCAGCAGTGAAGCGGTCATTGTAAGGACTGAAGCTTTCTTT
CASSEAVIVRTEAFF
>TRBV20-1|TRBJ2-3|TRBD1|few
TGCAGTGCAGACAGGGGGCGCAAAGATACGCAGTATTTT
CSADRGRKDTQYF
>TRBV29-1|TRBJ2-5|NA|many
TGCAGCGCCCAAGCTGGGTTAGGTACCCAGTACTTC
CSAQAGLGTQYF
>TRBV6-5|TRBJ2-7|NA|few
TGTGCCAGCAGTTCTCAGTACGAGCAGTACTTC
CASSSQYEQYF
>TRBV12-3/TRBV12-4|TRBJ2-7|NA|many
TGTGCCAGCAGTTTATCAGGGGTCGAGCAGTACTTC
CASSLSGVEQYF
>TRBV27|TRBJ2-4|NA|many
TGTGCCAGCAGTTTAAGGAGGGGTGTTGTCAAAAACATTCAGTACTTC
CASSLRRGVVKNIQYF
>TRBV5-1|TRBJ2-1|TRBD2|many
TGCGCCAGCAGCCCGACGACTGCCGGGAGGGCCTACAATGAGCAGTTCTTC
CASSPTTAGRAYNEQFF
>TRBV20-1|TRBJ2-2|NA|many
TGCAGTGCTAGAAGGCCCGTGACCGGGGAGCTGTTTTTT
CSARRPVTGELFF
>TRBV19|TRBJ2-1|NA|many
TGTGCCAGTAGAAGGCAGGGATCCCGCAATGAGCAGTTCTTC
CASRRQGSRNEQFF
>TRBV15|TRBJ2-7|TRBD1|few
TGTGCCACCAGCACCGCCGGCTCACCGGGACAGGGAACCGAGCAGTACTTC
CATSTAGSPGQGTEQYF
>TRBV9|TRBJ2-7|TRBD1|NA
TGTGCCAGCAGCACGGGACAGGCGGAGCAGTACTTC
CASSTGQAEQYF